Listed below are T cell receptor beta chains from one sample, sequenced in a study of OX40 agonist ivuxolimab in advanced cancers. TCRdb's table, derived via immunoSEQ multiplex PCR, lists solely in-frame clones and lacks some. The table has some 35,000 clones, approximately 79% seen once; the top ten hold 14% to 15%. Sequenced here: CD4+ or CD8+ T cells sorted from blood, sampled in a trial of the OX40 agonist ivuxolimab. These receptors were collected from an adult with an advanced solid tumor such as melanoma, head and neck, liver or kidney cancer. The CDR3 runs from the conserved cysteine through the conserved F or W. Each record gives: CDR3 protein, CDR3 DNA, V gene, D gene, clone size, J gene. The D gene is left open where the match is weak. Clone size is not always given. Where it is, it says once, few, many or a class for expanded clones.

CASSVARLAGLDTQYF	TGTGCCAGCAGTGTCGCTAGGCTAGCGGGATTGGATACGCAGTATTTT	TRBV2	TRBD2	-	TRBJ2-3
CAWSGRGGNNQPQHF	TGTGCCTGGAGCGGACGGGGGGGCAACAATCAGCCCCAGCATTTT	TRBV30	-	-	TRBJ1-5
CASSSRTGWYNEQFF	TGTGCCAGCAGCTCCCGGACAGGTTGGTACAATGAGCAGTTCTTC	TRBV7-9	TRBD1	-	TRBJ2-1
CASGFMGAYNEQFF	TGTGCTAGTGGTTTCATGGGGGCCTACAATGAGCAGTTCTTC	TRBV12-5	-	-	TRBJ2-1
CASSRQGGETQYF	TGTGCCAGCAGTCGACAGGGGGGAGAGACCCAGTACTTC	TRBV7-3	TRBD1	-	TRBJ2-5
CASSVTRAGNTIYF	TGTGCCAGCAGCGTAACGAGGGCTGGAAACACCATATATTTT	TRBV9	-	-	TRBJ1-3
CASRSGREDSYEQYF	TGTGCCAGCAGGTCTGGCCGGGAAGACTCCTACGAGCAGTACTTC	TRBV5-7	-	-	TRBJ2-7
CASSAGDRVRETQYF	TGTGCCAGCTCGGCGGGGGACAGGGTTCGAGAGACCCAGTACTTC	TRBV18	TRBD1	-	TRBJ2-5
CASSSAAGSSGNTIYF	TGTGCCAGCAGCTCCGCGGCCGGCAGCTCTGGAAACACCATATATTTT	TRBV5-5	-	-	TRBJ1-3
CARTSIQVSTDTQYF	TGTGCCAGAACTTCTATACAGGTTTCCACAGATACGCAGTATTTT	TRBV28	-	-	TRBJ2-3
CASSLVTQSSYEQYF	TGTGCCAGCAGCCTAGTGACCCAGAGCTCCTACGAGCAGTACTTC	TRBV11-2	-	-	TRBJ2-7
CASSLALGLLYEQYF	TGTGCCAGCAGCTTAGCGTTGGGCCTACTCTACGAGCAGTACTTC	TRBV7-9	-	-	TRBJ2-7
CASSRMGQGQETQYF	TGTGCCAGCAGCAGAATGGGACAGGGCCAAGAGACCCAGTACTTC	TRBV7-8	TRBD1	-	TRBJ2-5
CASSPLEGASTDTQYF	TGTGCCAGCTCACCATTGGAGGGGGCAAGCACAGATACGCAGTATTTT	TRBV18	-	-	TRBJ2-3
CAWSVRQPGSTEAFF	TGTGCCTGGAGTGTACGGCAGCCGGGAAGCACTGAAGCTTTCTTT	TRBV30	-	-	TRBJ1-1
CASSQGDGRKGEQFF	TGTGCCAGCAGCCAAGGGGACGGGCGAAAGGGTGAGCAGTTCTTC	TRBV4-2	-	-	TRBJ2-1
CASSPLAGGPGELFF	TGTGCCAGCAGCCCTCTAGCGGGGGGGCCCGGGGAGCTGTTTTTT	TRBV9	TRBD2	-	TRBJ2-2
CAIRRTDNSPLHF	TGTGCCATCAGAAGGACAGATAATTCACCCCTCCACTTT	TRBV10-3	-	few	TRBJ1-6
CASSLERVYGYTF	TGTGCTAGCAGCTTAGAGAGGGTCTATGGCTACACCTTC	TRBV7-7	-	few	TRBJ1-2
CASSIGRETQYF	TGTGCCAGTAGTATCGGCAGGGAGACCCAGTACTTC	TRBV19	-	-	TRBJ2-5
CASRASSNTGELFF	TGTGCCAGCAGGGCTAGCTCTAACACCGGGGAGCTGTTTTTT	TRBV2	-	-	TRBJ2-2
CASSSQRNTGELFF	TGTGCCAGCAGCTCCCAACGGAACACCGGGGAGCTGTTTTTT	TRBV9	-	-	TRBJ2-2
CASSLGQAKATEAFF	TGCGCCAGCAGCTTGGGGCAGGCAAAGGCCACTGAAGCTTTCTTT	TRBV5-1	-	-	TRBJ1-1
CASSPFPGHDNEQFF	TGCGCCAGCAGCCCTTTCCCGGGACACGACAATGAGCAGTTCTTC	TRBV5-1	-	-	TRBJ2-1
CASSLTGGGGNTIYF	TGTGCCAGCAGCTTGACAGGGGGAGGGGGAAACACCATATATTTT	TRBV7-3	TRBD1	medium-sized	TRBJ1-3
CSVEGLVAGELFF	TGCAGCGTTGAGGGGCTGGTCGCCGGGGAGCTGTTTTTT	TRBV29-1	-	-	TRBJ2-2
CASSPTYYSNQPQHF	TGTGCCAGCAGCCCTACTTATTATAGCAATCAGCCCCAGCATTTT	TRBV5-5	-	-	TRBJ1-5
CASSFGGRQNTGELFF	TGTGCCAGCAGCTTCGGGGGCCGACAGAACACCGGGGAGCTGTTTTTT	TRBV5-6	-	-	TRBJ2-2
CASSYSTSRPGGYTF	TGTGCCAGCAGTTACTCGACGTCCAGGCCGGGGGGCTACACCTTC	TRBV6-6	-	-	TRBJ1-2
CASSLPGQLTYEQYF	TGTGCCAGCAGCTTACCGGGACAGCTTACCTACGAGCAGTACTTC	TRBV7-2	TRBD1	-	TRBJ2-7
CATSRDRNRYNQPQHF	TGTGCCACCAGCAGAGATAGGAACAGGTATAATCAGCCCCAGCATTTT	TRBV15	-	-	TRBJ1-5
CASSIKGRTSSPAYGYTF	TGTGCCAGTAGTATTAAAGGCAGAACGAGTTCGCCGGCCTATGGCTACACCTTC	TRBV19	-	once	TRBJ1-2
CASSRRPDAGNTIYF	TGTGCCAGCAGCCGCCGCCCGGACGCTGGAAACACCATATATTTT	TRBV4-2	-	-	TRBJ1-3
CASSQDVREGYNEQFF	TGCGCCAGCAGCCAAGATGTACGGGAGGGGTACAATGAGCAGTTCTTC	TRBV4-1	TRBD2	-	TRBJ2-1
CASKGTERYEQYF	TGTGCCAGCAAAGGGACCGAAAGATACGAGCAGTACTTC	TRBV2	-	medium-sized	TRBJ2-7
CASSQDGTQERGQYF	TGTGCCAGCAGCCAAGATGGGACGCAAGAACGAGGGCAGTATTTT	TRBV5-4	-	-	TRBJ2-3
CASSQDKGAYNEQFF	TGCGCCAGCAGCCAAGATAAGGGGGCCTACAATGAGCAGTTCTTC	TRBV4-1	-	few	TRBJ2-1
CASSPQSGRAETQYF	TGTGCCAGCTCACCACAAAGCGGGAGGGCGGAGACCCAGTACTTC	TRBV18	TRBD2	-	TRBJ2-5
CASSPPGQGDTGELFF	TGTGCCAGCAGTCCACCGGGACAGGGGGACACCGGGGAGCTGTTTTTT	TRBV27	TRBD1	-	TRBJ2-2
CASRTAYGYTF	TGTGCCAGCCGGACAGCCTATGGCTACACCTTC	TRBV28	-	-	TRBJ1-2
CASSPGTSYEQYF	TGTGCCAGCTCACCCGGGACATCCTACGAGCAGTACTTC	TRBV18	-	-	TRBJ2-7
CASSSGGWVSNQPQHF	TGTGCCAGCAGTTCGGGCGGGTGGGTGAGCAATCAGCCCCAGCATTTT	TRBV6-6	-	few	TRBJ1-5
CASSLNIGVISGANVLTF	TGTGCCAGCAGCTTAAATATAGGGGTAATCTCTGGGGCCAACGTCCTGACTTTC	TRBV7-8	-	-	TRBJ2-6
CASSKRQGATDTQYF	TGTGCCAGTAGTAAGCGGCAGGGGGCCACAGATACGCAGTATTTT	TRBV19	TRBD1	once	TRBJ2-3
CASSLRGQGYNEQFF	TGTGCCAGCAGTTTAAGGGGACAGGGCTACAATGAGCAGTTCTTC	TRBV27	TRBD1	-	TRBJ2-1
CASSHLSGSADEQFF	TGTGCCAGCAGTCATCTTAGCGGGTCGGCTGATGAGCAGTTCTTC	TRBV27	TRBD2	-	TRBJ2-1
CASSAPGVYQETQYF	TGTGCCAGCAGTGCGCCGGGGGTGTACCAAGAGACCCAGTACTTC	TRBV2	-	-	TRBJ2-5
CASSLWTGSGANVLTF	TGTGCCAGCAGCTTGTGGACCGGCTCTGGGGCCAACGTCCTGACTTTC	TRBV7-9	-	-	TRBJ2-6